What follows describes a single TCR beta chain. These data come from a study of blood T cell repertoires in COVID-19. Study summary: Collection of acute and convalescent COVID-19 samples took place in the United States, Italy and Spain. Sample material is recorded as cDNA or gDNA derived from T cells, B-cell-depleted T cells, or PBMCs.

CDR3 length: 14 amino acids. Germline V gene lookup returns CDR1 LNHDA and CDR2 SQIVND (reference sequence). V lost 4 bases to trimming and J lost 4 bases; unmatched junction nucleotides: 2. Study processing details: Nucleated cell counts were estimated from reference gene primer amplification. Some clones are missing from TCRdb's copy, which holds only in-frame ones; the method was immunoSEQ multiplex PCR. The DNA gave D and trimming, while V, J and clone size come from that table. The sample has about 90,000 clones, 65% to 90% seen once. The sequence was collected from a man at least 80 years old with active or convalescent COVID-19. The chain joins TRBV19 to TRBJ2-7, with 12 nucleotides matching TRBD2. The sequenced sample was peripheral blood. The CDR3 sequence: CASSKTSGGYEQYF. The CDR3 bases are TGTGCCAGTAGTAAAACTAGCGGGGGGTACGAGCAGTACTTC.